The 22 T cell receptor beta chains listed next were all sequenced from one sample in a study of blood T cell repertoires in COVID-19. TCRdb keeps only in-frame clones here, not all; method: immunoSEQ multiplex PCR. Of 200,000 to 250,000 clones in the sample, about nine tenths are singletons; the top ten hold 4% to 6%. Sequenced: peripheral blood. These receptors came from a woman in her forties with acute or convalescent COVID-19.

The J gene is TRBJ1-2, the V gene TRBV7-9; D is ambiguous. In germline, CDR1 is SEHNR, CDR2 FQNEAQ (reference sequence). This CDR3 is 17 amino acids long. V lost 0 bases to trimming and J lost 1 base, with 15 bases between them. The CDR3, as DNA: TGTGCCAGCAGCTTAGCTCGCGGCACCAATGATAACTATGGCTACACCTTC. This gives the protein CASSLARGTNDNYGYTF.

The count of this clone is one. The chain couples TRBV14 to TRBJ1-1, with D maybe TRBD1 (6 bases). CDR3 length equals 15 residues. CDR1 SGHDN and CDR2 FVKESK come from the germline V gene. Trimming pared 5 bases from V and 4 bases from J, leaving 17 bases between. The CDR3 DNA is TGTGCCAGCAGCAGCTGGGACCGCAGGGGCACTGAAGCTTTCTTT. This gives the protein CASSSWDRRGTEAFF.

This clone has just a few counts. The chain couples TRBV27 to TRBJ2-3; TRBD2 aligns across 9 bases. Germline V gene lookup returns CDR1 MNHEY and CDR2 SMNVEV (reference sequence). This CDR3 is 17 amino acids long. Unmatched junction bases numbered 13, after V lost 6 bases and J lost 3 bases. The CDR3 nucleotides are TGTGCCAGCAGGGGGGAGTTAGCGGGGGTAATGACAGATACGCAGTATTTT. It encodes CASRGELAGVMTDTQYF.

This clone showed up just once. In the same sample, other DNA sequences code for this CDR3. This chain uses TRBV9 with TRBJ2-1; 8 nucleotides align to TRBD1. The CDR3 is 15 amino acids. Germline V gene sequence: CDR1 SGDLS, CDR2 YYNGEE. Germline trimming cut 0 bases from V and 7 bases from J; bases unmatched to any gene: 6. CDR3 region: CASSVEAGGRNEQFF. The CDR3 DNA is TGTGCCAGCAGCGTAGAAGCAGGGGGCCGGAATGAGCAGTTCTTC. Full variable domain (missing parts from reference TRBV9 and TRBJ2-1): DSGVTQTPKHLITATGQRVTLRCSPRSGDLSVYWYQQSLDQGLQFLIQYYNGEERAKGNILERFSAQQFPDLHSELNLSSLELGDSALYFCASSVEAGGRNEQFFGPGTRLTVL.

The genes are TRBV2 and TRBJ2-7, with D possibly matching TRBD1 (7 bases). The length of the CDR3 is 14 residues. Per the germline V gene, CDR1 is SNHLY and CDR2 is FYNNEI. Trimming pared 1 base from V and 6 bases from J, leaving 13 bases between. Written as DNA, the CDR3 is TGTGCCAGCAGTGAAGTAAGACAGGGAGGCGAGCAGTACGTC. Its translation: CASSEVRQGGEQYV.

The V gene is TRBV10-3, the J gene TRBJ2-5; 7 bases line up with TRBD1. V was pared by 6 bases and J by 4 bases, with 8 bases of the junction left unmatched. The germline gives CDR1 ENHRY, CDR2 SYGVKD. CDR3 length: 14 amino acids. CDR3 residues: CAIRIQGTRETQYF. CDR3 coding DNA: TGTGCCATCAGGATACAGGGGACGCGAGAGACCCAGTACTTC.

The chain joins TRBV30 to TRBJ1-1; D is possibly TRBD1 (5 bases). The V end lost 0 bases, the J end lost 0 bases, and 11 bases lay between the germline ends. This CDR3 has 15 residues. CDR1 and CDR2 from the germline V gene are GTSNPN and SVGIG (reference sequence). The CDR3 region has the DNA TGTGCCTGGAGTGTACGATGGGGCTTGAACACTGAAGCTTTCTTT. This codes for CAWSVRWGLNTEAFF.

This clone was seen only a few times. CDR3 residues: CASSQVPAGLVGEAFF. The CDR3 DNA sequence: TGTGCCAGCAGCCAAGTACCAGCGGGGTTGGTTGGTGAAGCTTTCTTT. The J gene is TRBJ1-1, the V gene TRBV3-1 (or the pseudogene TRBV3-2); D unresolved. The V gene lost 1 base and the J gene lost 7 bases, with 19 bases spanning the gap. Germline V gene data show CDR1 as LGHDT and CDR2 as YNNKEL (reference sequence). The CDR3 loop spans 16 amino acids.

As regards this clone: This same CDR3 is encoded by further DNA sequences in the sample. J is TRBJ1-2 and V is TRBV5-1; 10 bases line up with TRBD1. The V gene end was trimmed by 4 bases and the J gene end by 8 bases; junction bases not matched to a gene: 8. The CDR3 spans 14 residues. The germline V gene has CDR1 SGHRS and CDR2 YFSETQ. The CDR3 loop is CASSLGQGVYGYTF. The CDR3 DNA is TGCGCCAGCAGCCTTGGACAGGGGGTGTACGGCTACACCTTC.

The rearrangement links TRBV12-5 to TRBJ1-5; a weak D match, TRBD1 (5 bases). Germline V gives CDR1 LGHNT, CDR2 FRNRAP. This CDR3 has 18 residues. V lost 4 bases and J 0 bases, leaving 19 bases between the germline ends. In DNA form, the CDR3 reads TGTGCTAGTGGTTCGGGACTTACCGGCACACTTAGCAATCAGCCCCAGCATTTT. Its protein is CASGSGLTGTLSNQPQHF.

The chain employs TRBV7-9 and TRBJ2-2; D is unresolved. Between the trimmed V and J ends, which lost 5 bases and 0 bases, there was a span of 16 bases. The CDR3 spans 17 residues. The germline V gene encodes CDR1 SEHNR and CDR2 FQNEAQ (reference sequence). This chain's CDR3 is CASSPATNPANTGELFF. For the CDR3, the DNA is TGTGCCAGCAGCCCCGCCACGAACCCAGCGAACACCGGGGAGCTGTTTTTT.

This chain connects TRBV19 to TRBJ1-2; perhaps TRBD1 as D (6 bases). In germline, CDR1 is LNHDA, CDR2 SQIVND (reference sequence). The CDR3 contains 16 residues. Trimming cost V 5 bases and J 2 bases, with 18 bases left between them. As DNA, the CDR3 is TGTGCCAGTAGTGATCTCCCAGGGGATGAGAACTATGGCTACACCTTC. Its translation: CASSDLPGDENYGYTF. Full variable domain (rest looked up from reference TRBV19 and TRBJ1-2): DGGITQSPKYLFRKEGQNVTLSCEQNLNHDAMYWYRQDPGQGLRLIYYSQIVNDFQKGDIAEGYSVSREKKESFPLTVTSAQKNPTAFYLCASSDLPGDENYGYTFGSGTRLTVV.

This chain uses TRBV5-4 with TRBJ1-2; no clear D gene. V shed 4 bases and J shed 7 bases, with 17 bases lying between them. The germline CDR1 and CDR2 sequences are SGHNT and YYREEE (reference sequence). The CDR3 extends over 14 amino acids. This chain's CDR3 is CASSPLSGWSGYTF. The CDR3 DNA sequence: TGTGCCAGCAGCCCCTTATCCGGTTGGAGTGGCTACACCTTC.

The chain joins TRBV12-5 to TRBJ1-6, with D possibly matching TRBD1 (5 bases). This CDR3 contains 13 residues. Germline V lookup: CDR1 LGHNT, CDR2 FRNRAP. V dropped 6 bases and J dropped 7 bases, with 10 bases sitting between them. CDR3 DNA sequence: TGTGCTAGTGGCAGGGAAGGCAATTCACCCCTCCACTTT. Amino acid sequence: CASGREGNSPLHF.

This clone appeared once. The chain joins TRBV4-1 to TRBJ1-1; 9 nucleotides line up with TRBD1. Germline V gives CDR1 MGHRA, CDR2 YSYEKL. This CDR3 region has 15 residues. J lost 7 bases, V lost 1 base, and 7 bases had no gene match. The CDR3 DNA sequence: TGCGCCAGCAGCCAAGTGGACAGGGGCGCTAATGAAGCTTTCTTT. It yields the protein CASSQVDRGANEAFF.

The V gene is TRBV4-2, the J gene TRBJ2-3; TRBD2 matches 12 bases. The CDR3 loop spans 16 amino acids. V shed 0 bases, J shed 4 bases, and the junction held 2 bases outside the gene matches. Germline V lookup: CDR1 LGHNA, CDR2 YNFKEQ. CDR3 nucleotides: TGTGCCAGCAGCCAAGATGCTAGCGGGGGGGCAGATACGCAGTATTTT. Protein sequence: CASSQDASGGADTQYF.

V usage is TRBV5-1 and J usage is TRBJ2-3, with TRBD1 matching over 7 bases. Germline CDR1 and CDR2: SGHRS and YFSETQ. This CDR3 is built from 14 residues. V shed 4 bases and J 2 bases; nucleotides not matched to a gene: 4. CDR3 in DNA: TGCGCCAGCAGCCCGACAGGGAACACAGATACGCAGTATTTT. Amino acids: CASSPTGNTDTQYF.

The rearrangement links TRBV5-6 to TRBJ1-1; no firm D call. Deletions cut 1 base from V and 11 bases from J, with 12 bases between. The CDR3 is made up of 12 amino acids. From germline, CDR1 is SGHDT and CDR2 YYEEEE. In DNA, the CDR3 is TGTGCCAGCAGCTTGTTTCGGGAATTGGCTTTCTTT. As protein: CASSLFRELAFF.

The chain combines TRBV5-1 with TRBJ1-1; no reliable D call. Germline lookup yields CDR1 SGHRS and CDR2 YFSETQ. This CDR3 region has 13 residues. V shed 1 base and J shed 1 base, with 5 bases lying between them. Here the CDR3 reads CASSLTENTEAFF. The DNA of the CDR3 is TGCGCCAGCAGCTTGACAGAGAACACTGAAGCTTTCTTT.

The chain recombines TRBV30 with TRBJ1-2; 7 bases are shared with TRBD1. This CDR3 region has 15 residues. Germline-derived CDR1 and CDR2 are GTSNPN and SVGIG (reference sequence). Trimming removed 1 base from V and 0 bases from J; junction bases left unmatched: 5. The CDR3 region has the DNA TGTGCCTGGAGTGCCACAGGGGCTCCTAACTATGGCTACACCTTC. Amino acids: CAWSATGAPNYGYTF. The full variable domain, rest sourced from reference TRBV30 and TRBJ1-2, is SQTIHQWPATLVQPVGSPLSLECTVEGTSNPNLYWYRQAAGRGLQLLFYSVGIGQISSEVPQNLSASRPQDRQFILSSKKLLLSDSGFYLCAWSATGAPNYGYTFGSGTRLTVV.

The chain recombines TRBV7-2 with TRBJ1-2; D is possibly TRBD1 (5 bases). V shed 5 bases and J shed 2 bases, with 9 bases lying between them. Looked up from germline, CDR1 is SGHTA and CDR2 is FQGNSA. CDR3 length: 13 amino acids. For the CDR3, the DNA is TGTGCCAGCAGCGAGACAGCCAACTATGGCTACACCTTC. Encoded protein: CASSETANYGYTF.

This clone appeared a few times. V is TRBV5-1 and J is TRBJ1-2; unclear D gene. V lost 2 bases to trimming and J lost 5 bases, with 19 bases between them. This CDR3 has 16 amino acids. Germline CDR1 and CDR2: SGHRS and YFSETQ. The CDR3: CASSLRVASQAYGYTF. The CDR3 DNA follows: TGCGCCAGCAGCTTAAGAGTTGCGTCCCAGGCGTATGGCTACACCTTC.